What follows describes a single T cell receptor beta chain. The donors, aged roughly 6 to 95, were healthy Caucasians from Russia. V lost 4 bases to trimming and J lost 8 bases, with 17 bases between them. CDR1 LGHNA and CDR2 YSLEER come from the germline V gene. There are 15 residues in the CDR3. The entry originates in a study of blood T cells in healthy people across ages. Then a second PCR, running about 6 to 12 cycles, was carried out with a sample-barcoded 5' primer and a J-beta primer mix. TCRdb analysed the 5' RACE reads with MiXCR anew, one entry per CDR3 protein. The table lists about 680,000 distinct CDR3 sequences, approximately 50% of them singletons.

The sample consisted of blood. This chain connects TRBV4-3 to TRBJ1-4, with D uncertain. The receptor's source is a woman between 55 and 75 years old in good health. The CDR3 region is CASSRSGAFREKLFF. The CDR3 coding sequence is TGCGCCAGCAGCCGATCCGGAGCGTTTAGAGAAAAACTGTTTTTT.